The present T cell receptor (beta chain) was sequenced within a study of blood T cell repertoires in COVID-19. Background on the study: COVID-19 samples, acute and convalescent, were from the United States, Italy and Spain. T cells, B-cell-depleted T cells, or PBMCs provided the cDNA or gDNA that served as material.

Germline CDR1 is SGHNT and CDR2 is YENEEA. Germline trimming cut 1 base from V and 5 bases from J; bases unmatched to any gene: 6. This CDR3 spans 16 amino acids. The authors' processing: Counts of nucleated cells, estimated from reference gene primer amplification, were obtained. Clones were sequenced by immunoSEQ multiplex PCR, and TCRdb holds only the in-frame ones, with some missing. The DNA gave D and trimming, while V, J and clone size come from that table. This table holds 55,000 to 75,000 clones, just over 85% found once. This chain links TRBV11-3 with TRBJ2-7, with TRBD1 identical over 12 bases. This TCR derives from a man aged 50-59 years with active COVID-19. What was sequenced was peripheral blood. Written as DNA, the CDR3 is TGTGCCAGCAGCTTAGGACCGGGACAGGGGGCTAACGAGCAGTACTTC. Protein product: CASSLGPGQGANEQYF.